This T cell receptor beta chain was found in a study of shared clonotypes between healthy human individuals. At the level of the study: Researchers assigned three CD4 naive, three CD4 memory, two CD8 naive and one CD8 memory plate to each donor. Notes on the study in general: Clonotype sharing among donors was expected to depend on sequencing depth. Naive CD4 clonotypes were shared across several donors at 5% to 6%.

The naive CD8 fraction comprised CD45RO-negative cells positively selected for CCR7 and excluded terminally differentiated effector memory CD45RA+ cells. Comment on this clone: Antigen specificity is unknown.

V lost 1 base and J lost 1; bases outside the gene matches: 3. The CDR3 contains 15 residues. Germline CDR1 and CDR2: SEHNR and FQNEAQ (reference sequence). At the deep level, the assay was run. Method: immunoSEQ multiplex PCR; TCRdb's copy keeps in-frame clones and lacks some. Counted here are hundreds of thousands of clones, roughly 96% occurring once; the ten biggest clones make up roughly 0.12%. The chain links TRBV7-9 to TRBJ1-1; 7 positions match TRBD1. Sequencing was performed on naive CD8+ T cells sorted from blood. The source is a woman in her twenties or thirties in good health. In DNA, the CDR3 is TGTGCCAGCAGCTTAGTTCAGGGGGGGAACACTGAAGCTTTCTTT. It encodes CASSLVQGGNTEAFF.